These 16 T cell receptor beta chains were sequenced from one sample in a study of T cell responses to AZD1222 COVID-19 vaccine. The method was immunoSEQ multiplex PCR; TCRdb's version includes in-frame clones alone and lacks a portion of them. The sample yields about 130,000 clones, 88% seen once. The sample in question was peripheral blood, obtained on day 0 of AZD1222 vaccination. These receptors were taken from an adult in good health.

The chain joins TRBV6-1 to TRBJ1-4, with no clear D. The CDR3 contains 15 residues. The germline V gene encodes CDR1 MNHNS and CDR2 SASEGT. Between the trimmed V and J ends, which lost 0 bases and 4 bases, there was a span of 9 bases. In DNA form, the CDR3 reads TGTGCCAGCAGTGAAGCGCAAGGGAATAATGAAAAACTGTTTTTT. Protein: CASSEAQGNNEKLFF.

V is TRBV6-5 and J is TRBJ2-2, with 10 bases that match TRBD1. The germline V gene has CDR1 MNHEY and CDR2 SVGAGI. This CDR3 comprises 15 residues. V was pared by 6 bases and J by 4 bases, with 5 bases of the junction left unmatched. The CDR3 nucleotides are TGTGCCAGCAGGACAGGGGGCGTAGGCACCGGGGAGCTGTTTTTT. Translating gives CASRTGGVGTGELFF.

The V and J genes are TRBV5-1 and TRBJ1-1, with no clear D. Germline-derived CDR1 and CDR2 are SGHRS and YFSETQ. Trimming took 1 base from V and 1 from J, leaving 8 bases between them. This CDR3 is 14 amino acids long. The CDR3 nucleotides read TGCGCCAGCAGCTTGTGGGATTGGAACACTGAAGCTTTCTTT. Protein product: CASSLWDWNTEAFF.

The chain recombines TRBV6-5 with TRBJ1-2, with TRBD1 identical over 8 bases. Germline CDR1 reads MNHEY; CDR2 reads SVGAGI. After removal of 6 bases from V and 8 bases from J, the junction contained 8 bases not matched to a gene. The CDR3 runs to 13 residues. This chain's CDR3 is CASSQTGVHGYTF. DNA for the CDR3: TGTGCCAGCAGCCAGACAGGGGTTCACGGCTACACCTTC.

This sequence joins TRBV7-2 and TRBJ2-7; D possibly corresponds to TRBD1 (6 bases). V gave up 1 base and J gave up 0 bases, with 16 bases separating them. The CDR3 has 17 residues. The germline CDR1 and CDR2 sequences are SGHTA and FQGNSA. The CDR3 coding sequence is TGTGCCAGCAGCTTAGTCACAGGGTTTGGGGGCTCCTACGAGCAGTACTTC. This gives the protein CASSLVTGFGGSYEQYF.

The V and J genes are TRBV11-2 and TRBJ1-1; 7 bases line up with TRBD1. The trim removed 8 bases at V and 3 bases at J, leaving 15 bases unmatched. This CDR3 contains 16 residues. Germline CDR1 is SGHAT and CDR2 is FQNNGV. CDR3 amino acids: CASLTGRGLWDTEAFF. For the CDR3, the DNA is TGTGCCAGCTTGACAGGGAGGGGGTTGTGGGACACTGAAGCTTTCTTT. Combining the CDR3 with reference TRBV11-2 and TRBJ1-1 gives the whole variable domain EAGVAQSPRYKIIEKRQSVAFWCNPISGHATLYWYQQILGQGPKLLIQFQNNGVVDDSQLPKDRFSAERLKGVDSTLKIQPAKLEDSAVYLCASLTGRGLWDTEAFFGQGTRLTVV.

This chain joins TRBV30 and TRBJ1-1; no firm D call. Germline-derived CDR1 and CDR2 are GTSNPN and SVGIG (reference sequence). V gave up 1 base and J gave up 5 bases, with 11 bases separating them. The CDR3 sequence is 13 residues long. The CDR3 loop reads CAWSGPRRTEAFF. In DNA, the CDR3 is TGTGCCTGGAGTGGACCCCGGCGGACTGAAGCTTTCTTT.

J is TRBJ2-7 and V is TRBV6-5, with 10 positions matching TRBD1. V gave up 4 bases and J gave up 4 bases; unmatched junction bases: 7. Germline V gives CDR1 MNHEY, CDR2 SVGAGI. The length of the CDR3 is 15 residues. DNA of the CDR3: TGTGCCAGCAGTTCCCGACAGGGGGCGAATTACGAGCAGTACTTC. Translated, it gives CASSSRQGANYEQYF.

The chain carries TRBV4-3 and TRBJ2-2, with TRBD2 identical over 7 bases. The CDR3 loop spans 18 amino acids. V was pared by 3 bases and J by 0 bases, with 10 bases of the junction left unmatched. Looked up from germline, CDR1 is LGHNA and CDR2 is YSLEER. The CDR3 DNA sequence: TGCGCCAGCAGCCAGGCCATCTTAGCGGGCACGAACACCGGGGAGCTGTTTTTT. It is translated as CASSQAILAGTNTGELFF.

V gene TRBV7-9 combines with J gene TRBJ1-2, with a weak D call TRBD1 (5 bases). V was pared by 5 bases and J by 4 bases, with 11 bases between. The CDR3 runs to 13 residues. Germline V gives CDR1 SEHNR, CDR2 FQNEAQ (reference sequence). The CDR3 loop is CASSPTEFYGYTF. CDR3 in DNA: TGTGCCAGCAGCCCGACAGAGTTCTATGGCTACACCTTC. Full variable domain (rest looked up from reference TRBV7-9 and TRBJ1-2): DTGVSQNPRHKITKRGQNVTFRCDPISEHNRLYWYRQTLGQGPEFLTYFQNEAQLEKSRLLSDRFSAERPKGSFSTLEIQRTEQGDSAMYLCASSPTEFYGYTFGSGTRLTVV.

The chain couples TRBV5-5 to TRBJ2-7; no definite D call. This CDR3 region has 13 residues. Between the trimmed V and J ends, which lost 6 bases and 1 base, there was a span of 11 bases. In germline, CDR1 is SGHKS, CDR2 YYEKEE (reference sequence). CDR3 coding DNA: TGTGCCAGCAACTCGGGTCCTTCCTACGAGCAGTACTTC. It codes for CASNSGPSYEQYF.

The chain joins TRBV10-2 to TRBJ2-5; D is perhaps TRBD1 or TRBD2 (5 bases each). V lost 7 bases and J lost 9, with 18 bases in between. The CDR3 length is 13 residues. Germline lookup yields CDR1 WSHSY and CDR2 SAAADI. In DNA, the CDR3 is TGCGCCAGCATCCGAAGTGAGGGGTCGGCCCAGTACTTC. Amino acid sequence: CASIRSEGSAQYF.

This chain joins TRBV25-1 and TRBJ2-3; no clear D. Trimming pared 3 bases from V and 6 bases from J, leaving 10 bases between. The CDR3 extends over 13 amino acids. The germline CDR1 and CDR2 sequences are MGHDK and SYGVNS. The CDR3 protein is CASSEGTRDTQYF. The CDR3 DNA reads as TGTGCCAGCAGTGAGGGCACTCGGGATACGCAGTATTTT.

This chain links TRBV11-2 with TRBJ1-1, with no clear D. The germline V gene has CDR1 SGHAT and CDR2 FQNNGV. V was clipped by 2 bases and J by 1 base, with 2 bases between them. CDR3 length: 12 amino acids. The CDR3 sequence: CASSLQNTEAFF. CDR3 DNA: TGTGCCAGCAGCTTACAGAACACTGAAGCTTTCTTT.

This chain joins TRBV9 and TRBJ2-3; TRBD2 aligns across 11 bases. This CDR3 has 16 amino acids. The V segment lost 0 bases and the J segment 6 bases; nucleotides outside the gene matches: 6. CDR1 and CDR2 from the germline V gene are SGDLS and YYNGEE. The CDR3 coding sequence is TGTGCCAGCAGCGTAGTGCCTAGCGGGAGGACGGATACGCAGTATTTT. This codes for CASSVVPSGRTDTQYF.

Details on this clone: Distinct nucleotide sequences in the sample also encode this CDR3. This chain links TRBV6-5 with TRBJ1-1; 8 bases match TRBD1. Trimming at V came to 2 bases and at J to 6 bases, leaving 2 bases not matched to a gene. This CDR3 comprises 13 residues. In germline, CDR1 is MNHEY, CDR2 SVGAGI. CDR3 nucleotide sequence: TGTGCCAGCAGTTACCTACAGGGGGCTGAAGCTTTCTTT. Its translation: CASSYLQGAEAFF.